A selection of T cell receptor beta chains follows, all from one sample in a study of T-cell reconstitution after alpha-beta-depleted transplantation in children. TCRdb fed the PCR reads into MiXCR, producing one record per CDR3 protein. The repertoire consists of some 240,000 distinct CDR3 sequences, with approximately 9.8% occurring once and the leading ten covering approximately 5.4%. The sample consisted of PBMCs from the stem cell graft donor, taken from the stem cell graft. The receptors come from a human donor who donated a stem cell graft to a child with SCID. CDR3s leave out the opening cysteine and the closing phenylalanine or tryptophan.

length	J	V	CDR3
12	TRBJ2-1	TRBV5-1	ASSPGGFYNEQF
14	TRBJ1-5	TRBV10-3	AISESGRGGNQPQH
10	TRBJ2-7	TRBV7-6	ASRSPGYEQY
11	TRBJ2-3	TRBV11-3	ASSLVPGTYQY
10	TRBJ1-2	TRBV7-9	ASSLGDLGYT
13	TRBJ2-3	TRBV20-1	SAFHLAASTDTQY
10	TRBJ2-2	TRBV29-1	TSIGNTGELF
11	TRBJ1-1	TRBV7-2	ASSPDREAEAF
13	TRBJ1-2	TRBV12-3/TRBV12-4	ASSLLGGGPYGYT
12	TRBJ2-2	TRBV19	ASSIATATGELF
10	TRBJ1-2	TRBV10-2	ASTGGDYGYT
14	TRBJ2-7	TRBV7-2	ASSEGSGTGAYEQY
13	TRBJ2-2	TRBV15	ATSRGTSHTGELF
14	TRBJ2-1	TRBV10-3	AISPQTGGSYNEQF
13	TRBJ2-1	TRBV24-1	ATTLSGENNNEQF
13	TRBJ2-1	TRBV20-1	SARDMRRDYNEQF
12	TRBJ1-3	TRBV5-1	ASSSDGSGNTIY
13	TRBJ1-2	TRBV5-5	ASSPGPVANYGYT
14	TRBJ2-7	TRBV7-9	ASSRGLAGADYEQY
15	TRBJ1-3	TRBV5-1	ASSLMRQGASGNTIY
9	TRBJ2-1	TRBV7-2	ASSFLGQQF
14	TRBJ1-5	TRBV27	ASSRSLGHSNQPQH
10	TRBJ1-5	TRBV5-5	ASSAQNQPQH
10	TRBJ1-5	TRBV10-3	ATRSTGQPQH
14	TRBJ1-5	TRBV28	ASSAGQREGYQPQH
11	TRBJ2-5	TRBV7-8	ASSPLRQETQY
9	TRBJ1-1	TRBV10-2	ASSGGLEAF
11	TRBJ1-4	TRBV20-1	SASRPGREKLF
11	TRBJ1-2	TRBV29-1	SVAPGQGLGYT
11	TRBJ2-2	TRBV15	ATSRDLAGELF
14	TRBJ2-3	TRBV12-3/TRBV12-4	ASSKRTGRNTDTQY
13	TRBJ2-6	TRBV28	ASSLRGSGANVLT
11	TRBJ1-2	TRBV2	ASSEALEGSYT
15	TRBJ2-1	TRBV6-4	ASSQMPGLAGFNEQF
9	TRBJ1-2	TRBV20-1	SARTGELYT
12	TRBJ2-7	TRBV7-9	ASSPPGTVYEQY
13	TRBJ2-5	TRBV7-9	ASSFVRGGVETQY
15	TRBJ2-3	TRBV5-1	ASSSSPSGARGDTQY
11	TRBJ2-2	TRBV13	ASSAGGNGELF
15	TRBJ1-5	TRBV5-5	ASSLSPDTYSNQPQH
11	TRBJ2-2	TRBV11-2	ASTPGGYGELF
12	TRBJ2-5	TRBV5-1	ASSNGGSSETQY
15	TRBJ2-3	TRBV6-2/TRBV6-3	ASSYARDRQYTDTQY
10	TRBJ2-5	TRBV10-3	AISDLQATQY
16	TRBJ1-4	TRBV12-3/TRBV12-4	ASSSGESIEALREKLF
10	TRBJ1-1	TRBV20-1	SAMAVNTEAF
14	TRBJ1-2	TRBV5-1	ASSLFPPPWQGSYT
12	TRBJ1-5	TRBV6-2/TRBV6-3	ASSYGGGYQPQH
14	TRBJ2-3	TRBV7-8	ASSLVLAGYTDTQY